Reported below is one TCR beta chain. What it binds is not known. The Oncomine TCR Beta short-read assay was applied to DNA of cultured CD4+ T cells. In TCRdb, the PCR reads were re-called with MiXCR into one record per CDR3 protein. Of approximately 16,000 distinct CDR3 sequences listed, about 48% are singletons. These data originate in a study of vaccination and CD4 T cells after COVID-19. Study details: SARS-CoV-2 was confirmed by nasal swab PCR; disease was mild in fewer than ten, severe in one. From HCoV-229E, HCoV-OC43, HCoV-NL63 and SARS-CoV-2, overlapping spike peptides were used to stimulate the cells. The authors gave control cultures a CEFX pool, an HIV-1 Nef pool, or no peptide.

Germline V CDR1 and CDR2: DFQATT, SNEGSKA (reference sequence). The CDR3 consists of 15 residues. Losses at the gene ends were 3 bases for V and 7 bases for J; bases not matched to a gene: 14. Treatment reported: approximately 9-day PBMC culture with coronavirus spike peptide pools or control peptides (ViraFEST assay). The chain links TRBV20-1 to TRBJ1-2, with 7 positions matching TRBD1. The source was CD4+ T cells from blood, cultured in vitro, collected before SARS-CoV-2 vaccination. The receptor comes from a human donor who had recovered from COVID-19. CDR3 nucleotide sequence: TGCAGTGCTAGCGCACAGGGGACTCCTCCCGGTGGCTACACCTTC. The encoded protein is CSASAQGTPPGGYTF.